This T cell receptor beta chain was sequenced during a study of blood T cell repertoires in COVID-19. In the authors' workflow: Estimation of nucleated cell counts relied on the amplification of reference gene primers. Generated by immunoSEQ multiplex PCR, the TCRdb table keeps only in-frame clones and is missing some. D and trimming come from the DNA, and the V and J calls and clone size come from that table. Found here are about 250,000 clones, approximately 90% of them singletons; the top ten hold under 4%. V was pared by 0 bases and J by 4 bases, with 6 bases between. Germline assignment: CDR1 LNHNV and CDR2 YYDKDF (reference sequence). The CDR3 totals 13 residues. The table lists this clone with a count of one.

The gene calls are TRBV15 and TRBJ1-2, with D maybe TRBD1 (6 bases). This clonotype was obtained from a man between 18 and 35 years old with active or convalescent COVID-19. What was sequenced was peripheral blood. As DNA, the CDR3 is TGTGCCACCAGCAGAGAAGGGGGCTATGGCTACACCTTC. Encoded protein: CATSREGGYGYTF.